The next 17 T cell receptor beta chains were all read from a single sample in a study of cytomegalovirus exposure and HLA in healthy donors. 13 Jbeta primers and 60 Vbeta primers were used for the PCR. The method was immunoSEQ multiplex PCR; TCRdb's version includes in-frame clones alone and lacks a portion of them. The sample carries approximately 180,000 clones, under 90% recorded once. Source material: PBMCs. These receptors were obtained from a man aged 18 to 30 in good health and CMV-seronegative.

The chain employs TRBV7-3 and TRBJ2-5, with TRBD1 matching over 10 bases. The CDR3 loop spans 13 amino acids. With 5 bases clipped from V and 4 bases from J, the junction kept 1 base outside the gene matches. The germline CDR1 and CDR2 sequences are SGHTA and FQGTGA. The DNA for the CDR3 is TGTGCCAGCAGCCGGACAGGGGGAGAGACCCAGTACTTC. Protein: CASSRTGGETQYF.

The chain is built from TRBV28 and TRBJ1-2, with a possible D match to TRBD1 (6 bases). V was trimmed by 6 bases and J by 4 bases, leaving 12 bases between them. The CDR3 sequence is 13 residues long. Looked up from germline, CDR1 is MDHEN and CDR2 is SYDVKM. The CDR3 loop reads CASRITGIYGYTF. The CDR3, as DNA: TGTGCCAGCAGGATCACAGGGATCTATGGCTACACCTTC.

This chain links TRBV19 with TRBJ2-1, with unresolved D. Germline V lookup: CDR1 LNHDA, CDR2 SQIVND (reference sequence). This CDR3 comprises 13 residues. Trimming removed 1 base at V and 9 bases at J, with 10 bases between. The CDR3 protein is CASSIGSPSEQFF. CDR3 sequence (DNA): TGTGCCAGTAGTATAGGATCTCCGAGTGAGCAGTTCTTC.

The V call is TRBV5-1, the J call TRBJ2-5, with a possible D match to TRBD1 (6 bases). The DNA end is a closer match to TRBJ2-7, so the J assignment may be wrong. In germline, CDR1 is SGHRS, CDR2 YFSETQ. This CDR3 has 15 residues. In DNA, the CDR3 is TGCGCCAGCAGCTTGGTAGGGACACCCTCCTACGAGCAGTACTTC. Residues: CASSLVGTPSYEQYF.

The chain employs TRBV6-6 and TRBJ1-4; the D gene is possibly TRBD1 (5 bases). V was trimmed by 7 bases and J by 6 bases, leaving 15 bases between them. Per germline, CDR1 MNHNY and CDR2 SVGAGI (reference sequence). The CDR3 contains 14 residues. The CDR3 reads CASMGGRGDEKLFF. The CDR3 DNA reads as TGTGCCAGCATGGGGGGAAGAGGGGATGAAAAACTGTTTTTT.

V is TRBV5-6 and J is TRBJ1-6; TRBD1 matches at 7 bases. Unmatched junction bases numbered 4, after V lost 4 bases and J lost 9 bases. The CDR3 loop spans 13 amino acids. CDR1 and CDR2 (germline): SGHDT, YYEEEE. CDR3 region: CASSPTGISPLHF. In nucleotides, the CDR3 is TGTGCCAGCAGCCCGACAGGGATTTCACCCCTCCACTTT.

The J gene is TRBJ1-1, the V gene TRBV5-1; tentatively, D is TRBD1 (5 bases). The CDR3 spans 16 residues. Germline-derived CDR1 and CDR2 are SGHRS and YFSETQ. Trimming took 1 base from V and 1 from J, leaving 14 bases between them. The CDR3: CASSLFGGGGNTEAFF. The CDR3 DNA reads TGCGCCAGCAGCTTGTTCGGCGGGGGAGGGAACACTGAAGCTTTCTTT.

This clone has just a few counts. The CDR3 coding sequence is TGTGCTAGTGGTCCGGGACGGATGGAGGGGGAGACCCAGTACTTC. It specifies CASGPGRMEGETQYF. The chain uses TRBV12-5 and TRBJ2-5; maybe TRBD2 (6 bases). Trimming pared 5 bases from V and 5 bases from J, leaving 18 bases between. Germline V lookup: CDR1 LGHNT, CDR2 FRNRAP. The CDR3 has 15 amino acids.

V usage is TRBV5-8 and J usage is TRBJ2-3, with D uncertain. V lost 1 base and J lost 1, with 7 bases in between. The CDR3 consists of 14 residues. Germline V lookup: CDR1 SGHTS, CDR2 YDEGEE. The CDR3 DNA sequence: TGTGCCAGCAGCTTGTCGTTAGGCACAGATACGCAGTATTTT. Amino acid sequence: CASSLSLGTDTQYF. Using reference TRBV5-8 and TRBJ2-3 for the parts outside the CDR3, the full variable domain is EAGVTQSPTHLIKTRGQQATLRCSPISGHTSVYWYQQALGLGLQFLLWYDEGEERNRGNFPPRFSGRQFPNYSSELNVNALELEDSALYLCASSLSLGTDTQYFGPGTRLTVL.

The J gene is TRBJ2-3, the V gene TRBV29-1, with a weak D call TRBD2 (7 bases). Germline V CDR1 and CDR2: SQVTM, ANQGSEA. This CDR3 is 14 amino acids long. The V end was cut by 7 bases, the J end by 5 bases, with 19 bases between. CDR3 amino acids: CSALKGGLGDTQYF. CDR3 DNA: TGCAGCGCCCTAAAGGGGGGGCTGGGAGATACGCAGTATTTT.

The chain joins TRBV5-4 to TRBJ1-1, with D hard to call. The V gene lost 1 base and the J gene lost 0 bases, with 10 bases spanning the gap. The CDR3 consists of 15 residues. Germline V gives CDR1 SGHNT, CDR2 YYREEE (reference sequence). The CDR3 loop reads CASSLPSIMNTEAFF. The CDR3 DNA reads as TGTGCCAGCAGCTTGCCCAGTATCATGAACACTGAAGCTTTCTTT.

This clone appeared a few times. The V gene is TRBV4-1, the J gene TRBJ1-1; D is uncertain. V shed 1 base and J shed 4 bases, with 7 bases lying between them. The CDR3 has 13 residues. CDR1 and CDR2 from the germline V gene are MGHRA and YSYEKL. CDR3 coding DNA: TGCGCCAGCAGCCAAGGAGAGGGCACTGAAGCTTTCTTT. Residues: CASSQGEGTEAFF.

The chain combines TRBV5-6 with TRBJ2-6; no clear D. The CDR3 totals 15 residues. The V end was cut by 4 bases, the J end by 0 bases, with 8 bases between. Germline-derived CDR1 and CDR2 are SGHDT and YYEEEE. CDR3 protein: CASSLPSSGANVLTF. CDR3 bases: TGTGCCAGCAGCCTTCCGAGCTCTGGGGCCAACGTCCTGACTTTC.

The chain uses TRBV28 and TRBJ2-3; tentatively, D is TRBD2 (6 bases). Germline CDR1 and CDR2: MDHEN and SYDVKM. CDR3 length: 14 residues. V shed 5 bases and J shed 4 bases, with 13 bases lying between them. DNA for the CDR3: TGTGCCAGCAGTAACCACGGGAGTTCAGATACGCAGTATTTT. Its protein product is CASSNHGSSDTQYF. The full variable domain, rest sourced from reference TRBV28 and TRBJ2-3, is DVKVTQSSRYLVKRTGEKVFLECVQDMDHENMFWYRQDPGLGLRLIYFSYDVKMKEKGDIPEGYSVSREKKERFSLILESASTNQTSMYLCASSNHGSSDTQYFGPGTRLTVL.

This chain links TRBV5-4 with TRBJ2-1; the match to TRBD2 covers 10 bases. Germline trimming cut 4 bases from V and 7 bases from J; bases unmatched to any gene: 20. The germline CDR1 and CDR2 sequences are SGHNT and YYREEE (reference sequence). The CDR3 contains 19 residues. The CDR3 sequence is CASSREDSLILAGDNEQFF. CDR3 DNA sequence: TGTGCCAGCAGCCGGGAGGACAGTCTAATCCTAGCGGGAGATAATGAGCAGTTCTTC.

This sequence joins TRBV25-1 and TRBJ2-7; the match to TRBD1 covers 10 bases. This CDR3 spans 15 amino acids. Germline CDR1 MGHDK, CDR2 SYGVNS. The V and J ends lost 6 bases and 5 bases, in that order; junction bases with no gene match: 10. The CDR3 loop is CASSRTRDRGDEQYF. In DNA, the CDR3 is TGTGCCAGCAGCCGAACTCGGGACAGGGGAGACGAGCAGTACTTC.

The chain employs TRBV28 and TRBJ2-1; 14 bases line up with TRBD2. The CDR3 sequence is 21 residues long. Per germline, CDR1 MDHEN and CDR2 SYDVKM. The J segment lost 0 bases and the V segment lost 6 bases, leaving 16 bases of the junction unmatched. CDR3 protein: CASRSPHGLGTSGSSYNEQFF. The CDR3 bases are TGTGCCAGCAGGAGCCCCCACGGGTTAGGGACTAGCGGGAGCTCCTACAATGAGCAGTTCTTC. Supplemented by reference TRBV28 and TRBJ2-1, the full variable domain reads DVKVTQSSRYLVKRTGEKVFLECVQDMDHENMFWYRQDPGLGLRLIYFSYDVKMKEKGDIPEGYSVSREKKERFSLILESASTNQTSMYLCASRSPHGLGTSGSSYNEQFFGPGTRLTVL.